This T cell receptor beta chain appears in the sequencing data of a study of Graves' ophthalmopathy and Graves' hyperthyroidism. V lost 10 bases to trimming and J lost 7 bases, with 14 bases between them. Looked up from germline, CDR1 is SNHLY and CDR2 is FYNNEI. The CDR3 is 11 amino acids. The TCR beta CDR3 regions underwent amplification from RNA transcripts. Second-round multiplex PCR followed a first-round RT-PCR using HTBI primers. A single record per CDR3 protein comes from TCRdb applying MiXCR to the multiplex PCR reads. In the table there are 170,000 or so distinct CDR3 sequences, roughly 37% of which are singletons.

The sequenced material came from peripheral blood. The rearrangement uses TRBV2 and TRBJ2-7, with D maybe TRBD2 (6 bases). The TCR comes from a woman in her thirties or forties with Graves' ophthalmopathy. In DNA, the CDR3 is TGTGCCAAAGGAGGGGCGCGGGAGCAGTACTTC. Translation gives CAKGGAREQYF.